This T cell receptor beta chain was recorded in a study of Graves' ophthalmopathy and Graves' hyperthyroidism. Clinicians diagnosed using symptoms, serum thyroxine, TRAb, thyroid ultrasound and orbital computed tomography. This clonotype was observed at least ten times. Per germline, CDR1 LGHNA and CDR2 YNFKEQ. The CDR3 length is 15 residues. The trim removed 0 bases at V and 5 bases at J, leaving 6 bases unmatched. CDR3 regions of TCR beta were amplified from RNA transcripts. RT-PCR was first run with HTBI primers, then multiplex PCR in a second round. TCRdb used MiXCR to reprocess the multiplex PCR reads, holding one entry per CDR3 protein. The table records about 1.2 million distinct CDR3 sequences, less than 45% of them present only once.

Sequenced input: peripheral blood or thyroid tissue (not recorded which). This TCR derives from an adult man with Graves' hyperthyroidism. The V gene is TRBV4-2, the J gene TRBJ2-7; 8 bases are a match to TRBD1. This chain's CDR3 is CASSQERDRFHEQYF. For the CDR3, the DNA is TGTGCCAGCAGCCAAGAACGGGACAGGTTCCACGAGCAGTACTTC.